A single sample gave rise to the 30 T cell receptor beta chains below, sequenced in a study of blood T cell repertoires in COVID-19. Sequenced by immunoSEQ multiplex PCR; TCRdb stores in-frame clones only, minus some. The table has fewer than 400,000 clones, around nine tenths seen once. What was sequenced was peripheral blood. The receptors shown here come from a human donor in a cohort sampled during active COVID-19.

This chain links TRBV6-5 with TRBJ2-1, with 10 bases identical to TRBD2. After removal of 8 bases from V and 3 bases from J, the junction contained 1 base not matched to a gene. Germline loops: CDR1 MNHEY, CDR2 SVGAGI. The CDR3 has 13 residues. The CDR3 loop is CASGTSDYNEQFF. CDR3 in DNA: TGTGCCAGCGGGACTAGCGACTACAATGAGCAGTTCTTC.

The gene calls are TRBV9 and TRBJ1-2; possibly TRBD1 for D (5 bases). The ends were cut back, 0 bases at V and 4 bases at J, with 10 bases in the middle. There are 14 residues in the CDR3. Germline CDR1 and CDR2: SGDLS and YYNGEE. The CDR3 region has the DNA TGTGCCAGCAGCGTAGTATCTCAGGGCTATGGCTACACCTTC. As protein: CASSVVSQGYGYTF.

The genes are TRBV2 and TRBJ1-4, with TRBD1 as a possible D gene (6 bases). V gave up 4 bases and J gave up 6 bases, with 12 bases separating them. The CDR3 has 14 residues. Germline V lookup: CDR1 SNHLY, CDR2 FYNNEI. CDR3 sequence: CASSVGGIDEKLFF. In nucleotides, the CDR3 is TGTGCCAGCAGTGTAGGGGGTATCGATGAAAAACTGTTTTTT.

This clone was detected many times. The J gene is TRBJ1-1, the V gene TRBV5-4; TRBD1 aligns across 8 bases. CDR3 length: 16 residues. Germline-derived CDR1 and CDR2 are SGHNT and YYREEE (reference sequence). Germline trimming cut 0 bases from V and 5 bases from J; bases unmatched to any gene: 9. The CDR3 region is CASSLGGDRRNTEAFF. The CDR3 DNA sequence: TGTGCCAGCAGCTTGGGGGGGGACAGGAGGAATACTGAAGCTTTCTTT. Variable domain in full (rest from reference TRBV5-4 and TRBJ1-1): ETGVTQSPTHLIKTRGQQVTLRCSSQSGHNTVSWYQQALGQGPQFIFQYYREEENGRGNFPPRFSGLQFPNYSSELNVNALELDDSALYLCASSLGGDRRNTEAFFGQGTRLTVV.

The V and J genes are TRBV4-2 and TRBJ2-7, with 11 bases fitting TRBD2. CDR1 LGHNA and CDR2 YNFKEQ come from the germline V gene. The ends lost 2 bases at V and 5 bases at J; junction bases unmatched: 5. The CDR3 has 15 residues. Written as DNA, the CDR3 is TGTGCCAGCAGCCAAATGACTAGCGGGACGGACGAGCAGTACTTC. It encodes CASSQMTSGTDEQYF.

The CDR3 spells CASRGASGINEQFF. The CDR3, as DNA: TGTGCCAGCAGAGGGGCTAGCGGGATCAATGAGCAGTTCTTC. V and J are TRBV27 and TRBJ2-1; 9 nucleotides align to TRBD2. This CDR3 contains 14 residues. Germline V gives CDR1 MNHEY, CDR2 SMNVEV (reference sequence). Unmatched junction bases numbered 6, after V lost 6 bases and J lost 6 bases.

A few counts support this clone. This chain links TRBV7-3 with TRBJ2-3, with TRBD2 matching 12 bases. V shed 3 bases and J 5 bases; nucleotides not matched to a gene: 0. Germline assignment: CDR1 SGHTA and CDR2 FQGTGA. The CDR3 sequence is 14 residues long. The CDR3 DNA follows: TGTGCCAGCAGCTTGGGACTAGCGGGAGATACGCAGTATTTT. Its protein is CASSLGLAGDTQYF. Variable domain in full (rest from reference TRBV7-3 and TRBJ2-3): GAGVSQTPSNKVTEKGKYVELRCDPISGHTALYWYRQSLGQGPEFLIYFQGTGAADDSGLPNDRFFAVRPEGSVSTLKIQRTERGDSAVYLCASSLGLAGDTQYFGPGTRLTVL.

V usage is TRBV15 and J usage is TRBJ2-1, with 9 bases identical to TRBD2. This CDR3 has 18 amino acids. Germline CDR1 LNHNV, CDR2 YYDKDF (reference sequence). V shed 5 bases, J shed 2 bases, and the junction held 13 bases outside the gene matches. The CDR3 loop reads CATSAPQVSGGPYNEQFF. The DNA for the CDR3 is TGTGCCACCAGCGCTCCCCAGGTTAGCGGGGGCCCCTACAATGAGCAGTTCTTC.

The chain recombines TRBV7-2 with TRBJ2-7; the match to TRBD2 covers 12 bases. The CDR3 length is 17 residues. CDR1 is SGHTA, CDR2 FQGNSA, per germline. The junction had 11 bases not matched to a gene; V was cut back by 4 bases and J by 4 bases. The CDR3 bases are TGTGCCAGCAGCTCGGCCCCGACTAGCGGGGGTTCTTACGAGCAGTACTTC. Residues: CASSSAPTSGGSYEQYF.

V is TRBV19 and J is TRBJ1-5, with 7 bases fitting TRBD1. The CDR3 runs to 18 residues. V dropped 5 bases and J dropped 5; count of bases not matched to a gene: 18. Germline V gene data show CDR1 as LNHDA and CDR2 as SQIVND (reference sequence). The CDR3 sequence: CASSSDPKFFQGDQPQHF. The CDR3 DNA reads TGTGCCAGTAGTTCCGACCCCAAGTTCTTCCAGGGGGATCAGCCCCAGCATTTT.

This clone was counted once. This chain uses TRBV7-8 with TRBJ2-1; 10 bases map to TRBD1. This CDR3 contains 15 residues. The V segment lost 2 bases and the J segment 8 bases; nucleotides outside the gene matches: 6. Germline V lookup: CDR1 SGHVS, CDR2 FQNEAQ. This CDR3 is CASSLWTGGLDEQFF. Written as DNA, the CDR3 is TGTGCCAGCAGCTTATGGACAGGGGGACTGGATGAGCAGTTCTTC.

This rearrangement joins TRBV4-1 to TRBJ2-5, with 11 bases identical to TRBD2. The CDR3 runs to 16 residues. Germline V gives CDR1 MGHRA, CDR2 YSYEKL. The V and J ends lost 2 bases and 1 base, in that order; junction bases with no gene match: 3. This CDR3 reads CASSQRLAGRQETQYF. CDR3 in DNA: TGCGCCAGCAGCCAAAGACTAGCGGGGCGCCAAGAGACCCAGTACTTC.

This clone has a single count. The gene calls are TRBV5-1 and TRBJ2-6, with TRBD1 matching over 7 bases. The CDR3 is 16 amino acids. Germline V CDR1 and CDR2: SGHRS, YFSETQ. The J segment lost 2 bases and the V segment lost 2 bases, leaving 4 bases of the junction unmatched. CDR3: CASSLDTGAGANVLTF. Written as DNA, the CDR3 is TGCGCCAGCAGCTTAGATACAGGGGCTGGGGCCAACGTCCTGACTTTC.

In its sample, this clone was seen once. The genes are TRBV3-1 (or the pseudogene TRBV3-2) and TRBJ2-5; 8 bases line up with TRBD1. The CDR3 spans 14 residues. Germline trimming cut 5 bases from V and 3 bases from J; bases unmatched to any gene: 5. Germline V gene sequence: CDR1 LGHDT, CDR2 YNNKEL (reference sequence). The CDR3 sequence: CASSAVTGEETQYF. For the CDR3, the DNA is TGTGCCAGCAGCGCCGTGACAGGGGAAGAGACCCAGTACTTC.

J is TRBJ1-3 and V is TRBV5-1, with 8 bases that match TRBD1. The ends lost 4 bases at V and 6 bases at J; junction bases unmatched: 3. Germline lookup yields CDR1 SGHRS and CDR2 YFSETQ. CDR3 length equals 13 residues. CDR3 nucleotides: TGCGCCAGCAGCCCAGGGGGCGAAAACACCATATATTTT. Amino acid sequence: CASSPGGENTIYF.

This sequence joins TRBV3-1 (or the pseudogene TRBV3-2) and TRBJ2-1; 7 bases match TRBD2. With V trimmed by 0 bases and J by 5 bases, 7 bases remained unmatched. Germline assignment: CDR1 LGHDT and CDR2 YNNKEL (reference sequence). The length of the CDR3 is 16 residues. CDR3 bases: TGTGCCAGCAGCCAAGATCCCGGACTAGTCGACAATGAGCAGTTCTTC. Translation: CASSQDPGLVDNEQFF.

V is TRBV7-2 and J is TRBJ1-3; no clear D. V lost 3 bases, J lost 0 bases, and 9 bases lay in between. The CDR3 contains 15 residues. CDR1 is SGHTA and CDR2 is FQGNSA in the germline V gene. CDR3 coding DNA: TGTGCCAGCAGCTTTAATCTCCTCTCTGGAAACACCATATATTTT. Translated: CASSFNLLSGNTIYF.

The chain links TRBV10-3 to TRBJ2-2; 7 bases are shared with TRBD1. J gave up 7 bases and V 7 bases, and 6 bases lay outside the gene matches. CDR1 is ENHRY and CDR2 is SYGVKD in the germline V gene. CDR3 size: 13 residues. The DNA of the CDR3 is TGTGCCATCACAGGGGGTCCAAGCGGGGAGCTGTTTTTT. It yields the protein CAITGGPSGELFF.

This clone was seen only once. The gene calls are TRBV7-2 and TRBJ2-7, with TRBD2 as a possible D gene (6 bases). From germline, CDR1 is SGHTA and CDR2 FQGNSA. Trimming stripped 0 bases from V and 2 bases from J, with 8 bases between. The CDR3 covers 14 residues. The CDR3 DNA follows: TGTGCCAGCAGCTTAGCCCCTAGCGCCTACGAGCAGTACTTC. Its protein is CASSLAPSAYEQYF.

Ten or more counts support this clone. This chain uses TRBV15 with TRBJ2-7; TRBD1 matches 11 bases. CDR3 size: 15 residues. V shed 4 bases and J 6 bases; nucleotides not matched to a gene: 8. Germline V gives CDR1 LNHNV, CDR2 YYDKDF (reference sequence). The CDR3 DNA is TGTGCCACCAGCAAGGGGACAGGGGGTTCTTCCGAGCAGTACTTC. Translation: CATSKGTGGSSEQYF.

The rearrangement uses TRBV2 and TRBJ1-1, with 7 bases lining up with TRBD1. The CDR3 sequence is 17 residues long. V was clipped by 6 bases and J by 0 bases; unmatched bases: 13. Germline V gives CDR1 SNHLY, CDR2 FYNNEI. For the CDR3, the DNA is TGTGCCAGCAGAAAAACCCAGATCGGGACAGTGAACACTGAAGCTTTCTTT. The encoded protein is CASRKTQIGTVNTEAFF.

The CDR3 loop reads CASSSYGSREQYF. The DNA of the CDR3 is TGTGCCAGCAGTTCCTACGGGAGCCGGGAGCAGTACTTC. V is TRBV28 and J is TRBJ2-7, with D possibly TRBD2 on 6 matching bases. V lost 4 bases to trimming and J lost 7 bases, with 14 bases between them. The CDR3 loop spans 13 amino acids. In germline, CDR1 is MDHEN, CDR2 SYDVKM.

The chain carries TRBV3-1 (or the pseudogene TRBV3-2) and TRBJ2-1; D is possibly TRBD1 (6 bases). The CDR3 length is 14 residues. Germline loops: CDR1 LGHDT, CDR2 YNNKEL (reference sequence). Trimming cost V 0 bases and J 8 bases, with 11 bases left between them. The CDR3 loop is CASSQEGGSDEQFF. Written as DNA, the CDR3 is TGTGCCAGCAGCCAAGAAGGGGGTTCCGATGAGCAGTTCTTC.

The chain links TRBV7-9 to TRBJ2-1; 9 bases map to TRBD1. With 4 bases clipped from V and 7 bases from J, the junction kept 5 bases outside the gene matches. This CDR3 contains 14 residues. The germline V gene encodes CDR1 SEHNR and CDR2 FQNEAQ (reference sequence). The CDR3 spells CASSSIDRGNEQFF. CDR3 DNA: TGTGCCAGCAGCTCTATAGACAGGGGGAATGAGCAGTTCTTC.

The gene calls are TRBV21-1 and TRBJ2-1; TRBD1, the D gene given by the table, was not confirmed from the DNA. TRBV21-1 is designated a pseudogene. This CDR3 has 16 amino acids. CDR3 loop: CASSQGAEKGYNEQFF. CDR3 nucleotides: TGTGCCAGCAGCCAGGGGGCAGAGAAAGGGTACAATGAGCAGTTCTTC.

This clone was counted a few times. The CDR3 nucleotides are TGTGCCAGCAGCCCGCCCCTAGCGGGGGGGCGAAATGAGCAGTTCTTC. Translating it yields CASSPPLAGGRNEQFF. The chain employs TRBV7-9 and TRBJ2-1; 12 positions match TRBD2. Trimming cost V 5 bases and J 7 bases; bases outside gene matches: 9. The germline V gene encodes CDR1 SEHNR and CDR2 FQNEAQ (reference sequence). The CDR3 loop spans 16 amino acids.

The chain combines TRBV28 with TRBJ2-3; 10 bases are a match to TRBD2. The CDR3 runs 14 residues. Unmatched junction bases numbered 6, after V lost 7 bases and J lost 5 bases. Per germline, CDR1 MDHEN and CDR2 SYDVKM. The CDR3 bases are TGTGCCAGCATTCCTAGCGGGAGCGAAGATACGCAGTATTTT. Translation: CASIPSGSEDTQYF.

CDR3 region: CASSPFGGRTEAFF. Written as DNA, the CDR3 is TGTGCCAGCTCACCGTTCGGGGGGCGGACTGAAGCTTTCTTT. The chain is built from TRBV18 and TRBJ1-1, with a tentative D call TRBD1 (6 bases). V lost 3 bases, J lost 5 bases, and 13 bases lay in between. There are 14 residues in the CDR3. Germline assignment: CDR1 KGHSH and CDR2 LQKENI. The whole variable domain, remainder taken from reference TRBV18 and TRBJ1-1, is NAGVMQNPRHLVRRRGQEARLRCSPMKGHSHVYWYRQLPEEGLKFMVYLQKENIIDESGMPKERFSAEFPKEGPSILRIQQVVRGDSAAYFCASSPFGGRTEAFFGQGTRLTVV.

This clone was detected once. Here the CDR3 DNA reads TGTGCCAGCAGTTTAATAAGGGGGAGCTCCTATAATTCACCCCTCCACTTT. It specifies CASSLIRGSSYNSPLHF. The chain has TRBV27 and TRBJ1-6; possible D gene TRBD1, 6 bases. This CDR3 spans 17 amino acids. V dropped 2 bases and J dropped 0 bases, with 11 bases sitting between them. The V gene's germline CDR1 is MNHEY and CDR2 SMNVEV (reference sequence).

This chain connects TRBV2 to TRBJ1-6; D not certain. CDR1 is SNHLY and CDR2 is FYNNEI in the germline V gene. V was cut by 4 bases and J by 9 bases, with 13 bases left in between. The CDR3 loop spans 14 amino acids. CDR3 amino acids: CASSGLTGGSPLHF. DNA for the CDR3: TGTGCCAGCAGTGGGCTAACGGGTGGTTCACCCCTCCACTTT.